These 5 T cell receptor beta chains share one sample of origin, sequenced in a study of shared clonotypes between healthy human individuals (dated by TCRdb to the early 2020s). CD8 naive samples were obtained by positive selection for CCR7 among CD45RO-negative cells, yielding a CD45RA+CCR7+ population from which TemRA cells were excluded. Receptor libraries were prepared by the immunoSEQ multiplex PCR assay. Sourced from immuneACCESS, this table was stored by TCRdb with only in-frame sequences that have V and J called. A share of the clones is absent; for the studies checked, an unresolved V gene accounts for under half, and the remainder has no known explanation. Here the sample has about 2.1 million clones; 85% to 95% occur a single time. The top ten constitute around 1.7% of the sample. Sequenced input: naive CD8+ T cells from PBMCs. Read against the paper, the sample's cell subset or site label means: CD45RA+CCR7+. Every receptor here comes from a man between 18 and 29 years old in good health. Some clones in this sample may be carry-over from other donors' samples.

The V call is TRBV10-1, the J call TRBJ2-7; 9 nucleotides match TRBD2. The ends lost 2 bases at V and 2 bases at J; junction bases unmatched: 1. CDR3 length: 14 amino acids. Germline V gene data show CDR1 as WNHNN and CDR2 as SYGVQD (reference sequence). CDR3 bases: TGCGCCAGCAGTGAGAGCGGGAGGACCTACGAGCAGTACTTC. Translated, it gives CASSESGRTYEQYF.

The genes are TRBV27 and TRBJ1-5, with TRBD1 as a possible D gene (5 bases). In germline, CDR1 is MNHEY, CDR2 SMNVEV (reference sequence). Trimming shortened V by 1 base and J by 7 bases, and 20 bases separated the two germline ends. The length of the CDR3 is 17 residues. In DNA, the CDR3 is TGTGCCAGCAGTTTATACCCCCTGGCAGGGACCAGCCAGCCCCAGCATTTT. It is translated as CASSLYPLAGTSQPQHF.

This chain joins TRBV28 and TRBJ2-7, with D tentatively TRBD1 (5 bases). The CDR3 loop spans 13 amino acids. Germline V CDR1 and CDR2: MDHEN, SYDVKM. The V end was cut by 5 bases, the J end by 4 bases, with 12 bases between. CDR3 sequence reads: CASSPLGDYEQYF. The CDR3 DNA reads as TGTGCCAGCAGTCCCCTAGGGGATTACGAGCAGTACTTC.

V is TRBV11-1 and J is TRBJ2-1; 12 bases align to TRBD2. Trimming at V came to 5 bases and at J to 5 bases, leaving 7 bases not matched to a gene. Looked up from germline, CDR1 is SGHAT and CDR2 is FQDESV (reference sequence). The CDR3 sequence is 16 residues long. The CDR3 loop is CASSRLAGVVDNEQFF. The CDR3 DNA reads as TGTGCCAGCAGCCGACTAGCGGGAGTTGTCGACAATGAGCAGTTCTTC. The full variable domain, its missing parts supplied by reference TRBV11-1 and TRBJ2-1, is EAEVAQSPRYKITEKSQAVAFWCDPISGHATLYWYRQILGQGPELLVQFQDESVVDDSQLPKDRFSAERLKGVDSTLKIQPAELGDSAMYLCASSRLAGVVDNEQFFGPGTRLTVL.

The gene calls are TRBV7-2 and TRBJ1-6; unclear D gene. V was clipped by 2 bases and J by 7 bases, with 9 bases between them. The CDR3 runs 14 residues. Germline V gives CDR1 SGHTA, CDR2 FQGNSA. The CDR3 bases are TGTGCCAGCAGCTTATGGTTTGACAATTCACCCCTCCACTTT. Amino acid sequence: CASSLWFDNSPLHF.